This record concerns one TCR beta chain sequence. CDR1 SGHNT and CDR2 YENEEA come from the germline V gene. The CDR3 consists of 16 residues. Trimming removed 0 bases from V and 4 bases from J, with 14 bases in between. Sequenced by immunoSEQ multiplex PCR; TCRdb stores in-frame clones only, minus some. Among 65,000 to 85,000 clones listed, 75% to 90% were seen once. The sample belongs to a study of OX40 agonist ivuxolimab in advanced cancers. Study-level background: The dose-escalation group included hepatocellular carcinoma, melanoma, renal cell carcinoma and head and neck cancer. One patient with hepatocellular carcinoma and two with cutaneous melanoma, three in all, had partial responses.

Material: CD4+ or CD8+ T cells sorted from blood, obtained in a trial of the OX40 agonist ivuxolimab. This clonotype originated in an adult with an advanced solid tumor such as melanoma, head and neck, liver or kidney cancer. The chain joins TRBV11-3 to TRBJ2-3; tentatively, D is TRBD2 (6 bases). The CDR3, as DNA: TGTGCCAGCAGCTTAGAGGGGCGGGGAGCGGCAGATACGCAGTATTTT. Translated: CASSLEGRGAADTQYF.